These T cell receptor beta chains were read from a single sample in a study of cytomegalovirus exposure and HLA in healthy donors. Method: immunoSEQ multiplex PCR; TCRdb's copy keeps in-frame clones and lacks some. The repertoire holds about 21,000 clones, with approximately 80% as singletons. The sample consisted of PBMCs. The receptors were sampled from a man between 60 and 70 years old in good health and CMV-seronegative. CDR3s include the opening cysteine and the closing phenylalanine or tryptophan. The D gene is left open where the match is weak. Size is stated for part of the rows, as once, few or many counts, or as a class when the clone is expanded.

TRBD1	TRBJ1-2	.	TRBV4-1	CASSQGLGQGQYGYTF	TGCGCCAGCAGCCAAGGCCTCGGACAGGGTCAGTATGGCTACACCTTC
.	TRBJ2-7	.	TRBV18	CASTRQASSYEQYF	TGTGCCAGCACACGACAGGCGAGCTCCTACGAGCAGTACTTC
TRBD2	TRBJ2-3	.	TRBV5-4	CASSGRGARLDTQYF	TGTGCCAGCAGTGGGCGGGGGGCGCGGTTGGATACGCAGTATTTT
TRBD1	TRBJ2-7	.	TRBV4-1	CASSLGTGYEQYF	TGCGCCAGCAGCCTGGGGACAGGCTACGAGCAGTACTTC
TRBD1	TRBJ2-1	few	TRBV6-6	CASSTLDRGNNEQFF	TGTGCCAGCAGTACCCTGGACAGGGGAAACAATGAGCAGTTCTTC
TRBD2	TRBJ2-5	.	TRBV9	CASSSGGLAGGETQYF	TGTGCCAGCAGCTCCGGGGGACTAGCGGGAGGAGAGACCCAGTACTTC
.	TRBJ2-3	.	TRBV7-2	CASANGASEGDTQYF	TGTGCCAGCGCCAACGGTGCTAGCGAGGGGGATACGCAGTATTTT
TRBD2	TRBJ2-1	.	TRBV19	CASRTSGSNEQFF	TGTGCCAGTAGGACTAGCGGGAGCAATGAGCAGTTCTTC
.	TRBJ2-4	.	TRBV10-2	CASSRDLAKNIQYF	TGCGCCAGCAGCCGGGACTTGGCCAAAAACATTCAGTACTTC
.	TRBJ1-4	.	TRBV5-6	CASSLAGGAGEKLFF	TGTGCCAGCAGCTTGGCCGGGGGAGCGGGTGAAAAACTGTTTTTT
.	TRBJ2-1	.	TRBV5-4	CASSEGLYSYNEQFF	TGTGCCAGCAGCGAGGGACTTTACTCCTACAATGAGCAGTTCTTC
.	TRBJ2-2	.	TRBV11-2	CASSLVPATGELFF	TGTGCCAGCAGCTTAGTACCAGCGACCGGGGAGCTGTTTTTT
TRBD1	TRBJ2-7	.	TRBV19	CASSIEGTGSYEQYF	TGTGCCAGTAGTATAGAGGGGACAGGGTCCTACGAGCAGTACTTC
.	TRBJ2-7	.	TRBV19	CASSPRGLQSGQYF	TGTGCCAGTAGTCCGCGGGGACTCCAAAGCGGGCAGTACTTC
.	TRBJ1-2	.	TRBV28	CASSLGGAGLGASYGYTF	TGTGCCAGCAGTCTTGGGGGGGCGGGGCTGGGGGCTTCCTATGGCTACACCTTC
.	TRBJ1-5	.	TRBV29-1	CSAGEGAPQHF	TGCAGCGCCGGAGAGGGCGCGCCCCAGCATTTT
TRBD1	TRBJ2-1	.	TRBV2	CASSDGSGGSYNEQFF	TGTGCCAGCAGTGATGGGTCAGGGGGATCCTACAATGAGCAGTTCTTC
.	TRBJ1-3	few	TRBV9	CASSVYWASGNTIYF	TGTGCCAGCAGCGTCTATTGGGCCTCTGGAAACACCATATATTTT
TRBD2	TRBJ2-7	.	TRBV27	CASSLSPSGIYEQYF	TGTGCCAGCAGTTTATCCCCTAGCGGGATTTACGAGCAGTACTTC
TRBD1	TRBJ2-7	.	TRBV5-6	CASSYRDRGEQYF	TGTGCCAGCAGCTACCGGGACAGGGGCGAGCAGTACTTC
TRBD2	TRBJ2-7	.	TRBV6-5	CASSGGAMYEQYF	TGTGCCAGCAGCGGGGGGGCCATGTACGAGCAGTACTTC
.	TRBJ2-3	once	TRBV9	CASSVGGAGDTQYF	TGTGCCAGCAGCGTAGGCGGGGCTGGGGATACGCAGTATTTT
.	TRBJ2-7	.	TRBV7-8	CASSLALGGGEQYF	TGTGCCAGCAGCTTAGCCCTAGGGGGGGGCGAGCAGTACTTC
TRBD2	TRBJ2-7	.	TRBV14	CASSQGLAVYEQYF	TGTGCCAGCAGCCAGGGGCTAGCGGTTTACGAGCAGTACTTC
TRBD2	TRBJ2-7	.	TRBV4-3	CASSQEGLAEYEQYF	TGCGCCAGCAGCCAAGAAGGGCTAGCGGAATACGAGCAGTACTTC
.	TRBJ2-4	few	TRBV4-1	CASSQGGGGGGNIQYF	TGCGCCAGCAGCCAAGGAGGTGGGGGAGGGGGGAACATTCAGTACTTC
TRBD1	TRBJ1-2	once	TRBV27	CASSATGTGGGYTF	TGTGCCAGCAGCGCAACCGGGACAGGGGGTGGCTACACCTTC
TRBD2	TRBJ2-3	.	TRBV4-1	CASSQKDLGTSGTDTQYF	TGCGCCAGCAGCCAAAAGGACCTCGGGACTAGCGGGACAGATACGCAGTATTTT
TRBD2	TRBJ2-2	.	TRBV7-9	CSSSPRRSGSGYTGELFF	TGTTCCAGCAGCCCCCGTCGAAGCGGGAGCGGGTACACCGGGGAGCTGTTTTTT
.	TRBJ2-7	.	TRBV10-2	CASSNRRHYEQYF	TGCGCCAGCAGCAACAGGCGTCACTACGAGCAGTACTTC
.	TRBJ2-7	.	TRBV5-1	CASSSRSNYEQYF	TGCGCCAGCAGCTCACGGTCGAACTACGAGCAGTACTTC
TRBD2	TRBJ2-3	.	TRBV7-2	CASSLASSGSGSTDTQYF	TGTGCCAGCAGCTTAGCGTCTAGCGGGAGTGGGAGCACAGATACGCAGTATTTT
TRBD2	TRBJ2-3	.	TRBV6-5	CASSFSGEPHGGTQYF	TGTGCCAGCAGTTTTAGCGGGGAACCCCACGGCGGTACGCAGTATTTT
.	TRBJ1-4	few	TRBV18	CASSPGGSREKLFF	TGTGCCAGCTCACCGGGGGGGAGCCGTGAAAAACTGTTTTTT
TRBD2	TRBJ2-7	medium-sized	TRBV7-6	CASSLSPTGSGSYEQYF	TGTGCCAGCAGCTTAAGCCCCACCGGTAGCGGGAGTTACGAGCAGTACTTC